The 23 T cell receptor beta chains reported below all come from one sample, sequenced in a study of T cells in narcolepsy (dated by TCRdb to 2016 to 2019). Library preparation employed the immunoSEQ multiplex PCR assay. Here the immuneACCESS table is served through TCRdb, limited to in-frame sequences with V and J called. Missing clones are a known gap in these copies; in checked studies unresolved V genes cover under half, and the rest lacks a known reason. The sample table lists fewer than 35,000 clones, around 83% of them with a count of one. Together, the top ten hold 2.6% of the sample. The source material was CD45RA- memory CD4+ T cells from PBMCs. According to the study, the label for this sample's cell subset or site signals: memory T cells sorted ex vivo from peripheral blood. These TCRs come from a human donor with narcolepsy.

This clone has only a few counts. The CDR3 sequence is CASSKQMNTEAFF. In nucleotides, the CDR3 is TGTGCCAGCAGCAAGCAGATGAACACTGAAGCTTTCTTT. This chain links TRBV13 with TRBJ1-1, with unresolved D. The germline CDR1 and CDR2 sequences are PRHDT and FYEKMQ (reference sequence). The CDR3 consists of 13 residues. Trimming left V 5 bases short and J 0 bases short, with 7 bases between. Full variable domain (missing parts from reference TRBV13 and TRBJ1-1): AAGVIQSPRHLIKEKRETATLKCYPIPRHDTVYWYQQGPGQDPQFLISFYEKMQSDKGSIPDRFSAQQFSDYHSELNMSSLELGDSALYFCASSKQMNTEAFFGQGTRLTVV.

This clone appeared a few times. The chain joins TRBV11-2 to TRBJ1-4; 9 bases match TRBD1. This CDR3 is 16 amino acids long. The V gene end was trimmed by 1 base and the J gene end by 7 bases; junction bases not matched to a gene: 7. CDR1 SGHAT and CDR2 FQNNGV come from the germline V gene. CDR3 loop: CASSLGITGQGEKLFF. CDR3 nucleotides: TGTGCCAGCAGCTTAGGGATAACGGGACAGGGTGAAAAACTGTTTTTT. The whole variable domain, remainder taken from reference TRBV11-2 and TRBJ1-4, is EAGVAQSPRYKIIEKRQSVAFWCNPISGHATLYWYQQILGQGPKLLIQFQNNGVVDDSQLPKDRFSAERLKGVDSTLKIQPAKLEDSAVYLCASSLGITGQGEKLFFGSGTQLSVL.

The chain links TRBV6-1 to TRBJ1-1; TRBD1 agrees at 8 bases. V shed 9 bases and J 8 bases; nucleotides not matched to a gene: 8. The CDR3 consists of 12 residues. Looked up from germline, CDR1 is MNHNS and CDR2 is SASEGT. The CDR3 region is CASGPWDREAFF. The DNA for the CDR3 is TGTGCCAGTGGCCCTTGGGACAGGGAAGCTTTCTTT.

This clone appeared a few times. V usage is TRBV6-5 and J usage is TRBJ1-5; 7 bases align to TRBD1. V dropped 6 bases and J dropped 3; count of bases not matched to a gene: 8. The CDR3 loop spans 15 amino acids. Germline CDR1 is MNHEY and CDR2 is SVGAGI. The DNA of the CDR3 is TGTGCCAGCAGAGAAACAGGGGTTAACAATCAGCCCCAGCATTTT. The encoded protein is CASRETGVNNQPQHF.

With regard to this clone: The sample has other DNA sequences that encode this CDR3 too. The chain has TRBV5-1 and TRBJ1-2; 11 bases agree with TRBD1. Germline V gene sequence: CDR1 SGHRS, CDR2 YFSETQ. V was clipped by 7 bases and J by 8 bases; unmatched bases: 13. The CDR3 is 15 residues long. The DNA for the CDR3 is TGCGCCAGCGCAAACGACCCAGGGACAGGGGGGGGCTACACCTTC. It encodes CASANDPGTGGGYTF.

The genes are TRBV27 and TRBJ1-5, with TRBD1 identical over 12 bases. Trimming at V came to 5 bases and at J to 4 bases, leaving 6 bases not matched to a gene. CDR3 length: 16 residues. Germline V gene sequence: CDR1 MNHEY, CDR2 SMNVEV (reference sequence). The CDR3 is CASSRPGQGANQPQHF. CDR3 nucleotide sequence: TGTGCCAGCAGTCGACCGGGACAGGGGGCGAATCAGCCCCAGCATTTT.

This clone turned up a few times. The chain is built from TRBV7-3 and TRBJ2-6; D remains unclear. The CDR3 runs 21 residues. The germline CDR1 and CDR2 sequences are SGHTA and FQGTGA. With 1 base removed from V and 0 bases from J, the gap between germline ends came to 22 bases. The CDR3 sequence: CASSLSPRVLSAASGANVLTF. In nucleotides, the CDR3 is TGTGCCAGCAGCTTAAGCCCCCGTGTGCTCTCGGCGGCCTCTGGGGCCAACGTCCTGACTTTC.

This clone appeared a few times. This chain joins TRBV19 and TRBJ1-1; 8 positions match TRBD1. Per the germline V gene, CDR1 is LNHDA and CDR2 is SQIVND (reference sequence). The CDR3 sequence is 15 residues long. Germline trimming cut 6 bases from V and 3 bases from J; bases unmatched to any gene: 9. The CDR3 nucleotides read TGTGCCAGTAGCTTCCAGGGGGCTTATTACACTGAAGCTTTCTTT. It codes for CASSFQGAYYTEAFF.

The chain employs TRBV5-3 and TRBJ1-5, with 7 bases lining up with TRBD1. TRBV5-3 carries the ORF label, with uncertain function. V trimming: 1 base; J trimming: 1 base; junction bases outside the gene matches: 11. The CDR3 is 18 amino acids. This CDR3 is CARSLRQGVRSSNQPQHF. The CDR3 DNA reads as TGTGCCAGAAGCTTGCGACAGGGCGTAAGATCGAGCAATCAGCCCCAGCATTTT.

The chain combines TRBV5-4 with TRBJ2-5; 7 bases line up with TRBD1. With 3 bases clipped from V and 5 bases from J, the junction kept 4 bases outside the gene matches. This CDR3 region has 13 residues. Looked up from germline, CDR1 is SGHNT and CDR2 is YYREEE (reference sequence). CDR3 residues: CASSSQGSETQYF. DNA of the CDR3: TGTGCCAGCAGCTCACAGGGGTCGGAGACCCAGTACTTC.

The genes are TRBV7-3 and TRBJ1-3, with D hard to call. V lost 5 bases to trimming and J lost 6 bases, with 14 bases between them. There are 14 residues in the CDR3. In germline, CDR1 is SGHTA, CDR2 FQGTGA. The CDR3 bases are TGTGCCAGCAGCCCTGACAAGTTCTCAAACACCATATATTTT. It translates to CASSPDKFSNTIYF. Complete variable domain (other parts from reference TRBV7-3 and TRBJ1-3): GAGVSQTPSNKVTEKGKYVELRCDPISGHTALYWYRQSLGQGPEFLIYFQGTGAADDSGLPNDRFFAVRPEGSVSTLKIQRTERGDSAVYLCASSPDKFSNTIYFGEGSWLTVV.

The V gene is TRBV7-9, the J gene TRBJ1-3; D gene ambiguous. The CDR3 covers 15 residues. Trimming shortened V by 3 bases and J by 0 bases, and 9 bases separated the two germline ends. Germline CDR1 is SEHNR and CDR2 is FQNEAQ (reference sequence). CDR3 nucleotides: TGTGCCAGCAGCTTCTCAGGCCCCTCTGGAAACACCATATATTTT. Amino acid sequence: CASSFSGPSGNTIYF. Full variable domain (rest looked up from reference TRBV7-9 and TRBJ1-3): DTGVSQNPRHKITKRGQNVTFRCDPISEHNRLYWYRQTLGQGPEFLTYFQNEAQLEKSRLLSDRFSAERPKGSFSTLEIQRTEQGDSAMYLCASSFSGPSGNTIYFGEGSWLTVV.

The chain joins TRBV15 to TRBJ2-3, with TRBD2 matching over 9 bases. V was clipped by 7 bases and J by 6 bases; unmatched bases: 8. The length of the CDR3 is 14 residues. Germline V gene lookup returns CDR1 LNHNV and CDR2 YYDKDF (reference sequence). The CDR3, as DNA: TGTGCCACCACGCCGGGACTAGCTGAGGATACGCAGTATTTT. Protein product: CATTPGLAEDTQYF.

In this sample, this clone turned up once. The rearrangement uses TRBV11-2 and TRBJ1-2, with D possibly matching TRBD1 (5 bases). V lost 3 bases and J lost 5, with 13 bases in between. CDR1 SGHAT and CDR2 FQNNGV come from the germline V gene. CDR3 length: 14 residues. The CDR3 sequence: CASSFSQGDYGYTF. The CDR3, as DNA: TGTGCCAGCAGCTTCTCCCAGGGCGATTATGGCTACACCTTC.

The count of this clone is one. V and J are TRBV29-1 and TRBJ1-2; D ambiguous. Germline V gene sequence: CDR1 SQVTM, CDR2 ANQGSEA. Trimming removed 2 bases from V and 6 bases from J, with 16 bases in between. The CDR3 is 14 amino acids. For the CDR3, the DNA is TGCAGCGTTGAATCACAGTCCGGATACGATGGCTACACCTTC. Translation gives CSVESQSGYDGYTF.

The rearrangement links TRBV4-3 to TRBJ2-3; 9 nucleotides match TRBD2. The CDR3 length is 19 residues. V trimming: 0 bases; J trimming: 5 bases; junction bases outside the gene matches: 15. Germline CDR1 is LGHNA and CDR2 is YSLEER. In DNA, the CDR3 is TGCGCCAGCAGCCAAGACAGGGGTAGCGGGGGTAATCTAGGAGATACGCAGTATTTT. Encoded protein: CASSQDRGSGGNLGDTQYF.

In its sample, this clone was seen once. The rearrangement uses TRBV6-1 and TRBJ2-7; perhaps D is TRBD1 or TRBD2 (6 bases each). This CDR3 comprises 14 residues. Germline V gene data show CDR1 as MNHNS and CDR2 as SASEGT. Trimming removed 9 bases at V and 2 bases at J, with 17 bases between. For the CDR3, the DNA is TGTGCCAGTCGATCCGTCGGGGGCACCTACGAGCAGTACTTC. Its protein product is CASRSVGGTYEQYF.

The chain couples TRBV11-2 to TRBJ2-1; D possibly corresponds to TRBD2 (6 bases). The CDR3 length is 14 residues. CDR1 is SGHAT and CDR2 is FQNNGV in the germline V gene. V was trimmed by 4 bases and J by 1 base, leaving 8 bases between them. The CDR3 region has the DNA TGTGCCAGCAGCTCCGGGACTTCCTACAATGAGCAGTTCTTC. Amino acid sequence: CASSSGTSYNEQFF.

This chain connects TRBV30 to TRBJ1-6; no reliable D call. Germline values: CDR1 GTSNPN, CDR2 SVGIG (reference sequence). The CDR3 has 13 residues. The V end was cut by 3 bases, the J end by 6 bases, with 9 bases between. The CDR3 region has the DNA TGTGCCTGGAGCCGTACACCTAATTCACCCCTCCACTTT. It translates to CAWSRTPNSPLHF.

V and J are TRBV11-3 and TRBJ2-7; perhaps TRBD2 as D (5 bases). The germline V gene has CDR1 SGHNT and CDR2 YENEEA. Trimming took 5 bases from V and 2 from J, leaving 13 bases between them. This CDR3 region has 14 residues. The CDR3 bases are TGTGCCAGCAGCCCTAACGGGGTCCCCTACGAGCAGTACTTC. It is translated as CASSPNGVPYEQYF. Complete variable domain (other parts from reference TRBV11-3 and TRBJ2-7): EAGVVQSPRYKIIEKKQPVAFWCNPISGHNTLYWYLQNLGQGPELLIRYENEEAVDDSQLPKDRFSAERLKGVDSTLKIQPAELGDSAVYLCASSPNGVPYEQYFGPGTRLTVT.

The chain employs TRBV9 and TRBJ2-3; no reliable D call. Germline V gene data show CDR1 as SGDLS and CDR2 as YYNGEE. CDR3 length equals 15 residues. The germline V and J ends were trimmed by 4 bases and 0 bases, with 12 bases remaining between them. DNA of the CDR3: TGTGCCAGCAGCAAAACCCCCGGGAGCACAGATACGCAGTATTTT. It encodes CASSKTPGSTDTQYF.

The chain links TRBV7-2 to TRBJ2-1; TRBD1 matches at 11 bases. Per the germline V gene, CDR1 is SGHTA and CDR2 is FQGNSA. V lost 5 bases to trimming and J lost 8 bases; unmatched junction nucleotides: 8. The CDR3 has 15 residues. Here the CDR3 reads CASSRPRTGGDEQFF. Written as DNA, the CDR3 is TGTGCCAGCAGCCGTCCACGGACAGGGGGCGATGAGCAGTTCTTC. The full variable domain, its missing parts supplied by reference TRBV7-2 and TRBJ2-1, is GAGVSQSPSNKVTEKGKDVELRCDPISGHTALYWYRQSLGQGLEFLIYFQGNSAPDKSGLPSDRFSAERTGGSVSTLTIQRTQQEDSAVYLCASSRPRTGGDEQFFGPGTRLTVL.

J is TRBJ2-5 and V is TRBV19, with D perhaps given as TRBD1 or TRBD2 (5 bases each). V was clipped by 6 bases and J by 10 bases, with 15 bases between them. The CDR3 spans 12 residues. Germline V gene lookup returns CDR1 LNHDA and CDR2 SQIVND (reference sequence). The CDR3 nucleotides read TGTGCCAGTAGGGGACCCTCCTCCGTCCAGTACTTC. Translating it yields CASRGPSSVQYF.